The source of this T cell receptor beta chain is a study of shared clonotypes between healthy human individuals. Germline lookup yields CDR1 SGHAT and CDR2 FQNNGV. This CDR3 is built from 14 residues. Trimming stripped 7 bases from V and 7 bases from J, with 16 bases between. Concerning this clone itself: What it recognizes is unknown.

Study-wide results and limits: In contrast to clonotypes shared by all four donors, non-shared clonotypes had lower generation probabilities.

The data were produced by immunoSEQ multiplex PCR, yet TCRdb's version contains in-frame clones alone and is incomplete. Of about 110,000 clones in the sample, around 71% were seen once. This chain connects TRBV11-2 to TRBJ1-4; D may be TRBD1 (5 bases). The sequence was collected from a woman aged 25 to 39 in good health. The specimen was memory CD8+ T cells sorted from blood. This sample's subset: CD45RO+ cells pooled with CCR7-negative TemRA cells. The CDR3 region is CASTPEGFSEKLFF. CDR3 bases: TGTGCCAGCACGCCCGAGGGGTTCTCTGAAAAACTGTTTTTT.